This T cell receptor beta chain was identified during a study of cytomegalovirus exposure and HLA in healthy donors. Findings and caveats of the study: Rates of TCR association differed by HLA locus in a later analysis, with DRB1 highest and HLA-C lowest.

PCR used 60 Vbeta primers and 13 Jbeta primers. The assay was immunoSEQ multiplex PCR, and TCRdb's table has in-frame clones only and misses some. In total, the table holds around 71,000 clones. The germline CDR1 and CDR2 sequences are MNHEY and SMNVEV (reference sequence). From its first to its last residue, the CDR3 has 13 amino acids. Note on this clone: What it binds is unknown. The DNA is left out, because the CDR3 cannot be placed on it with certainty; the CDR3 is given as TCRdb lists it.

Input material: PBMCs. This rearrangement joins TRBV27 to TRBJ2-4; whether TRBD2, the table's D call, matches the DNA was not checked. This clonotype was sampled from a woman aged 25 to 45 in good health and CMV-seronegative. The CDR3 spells CASSSSAKNIQYF.